The 15 T cell receptor beta chains below were found in one sample sequenced in a study of T cell changes during pregnancy in multiple sclerosis. The repertoire was sequenced with immunoSEQ multiplex PCR; TCRdb's copy has only in-frame clones and lacks some. The data show just over 40,000 clones, about 90% seen once. Material: peripheral blood, obtained in the first trimester of pregnancy. These receptors were obtained from a female donor in good health, enrolled as a control in a pregnancy study.

This chain links TRBV7-8 with TRBJ1-5; D is possibly TRBD1 (5 bases). The V and J ends lost 1 base and 1 base respectively, with 8 bases between them. The germline gives CDR1 SGHVS, CDR2 FQNEAQ. The CDR3 consists of 15 residues. CDR3 bases: TGTGCCAGCAGCTTAGTGGGGGGGAGCAATCAGCCCCAGCATTTT. This gives the protein CASSLVGGSNQPQHF. Using reference TRBV7-8 and TRBJ1-5 for the parts outside the CDR3, the full variable domain is GAGVSQSPRYKVAKRGQDVALRCDPISGHVSLFWYQQALGQGPEFLTYFQNEAQLDKSGLPSDRFFAERPEGSVSTLKIQRTQQEDSAVYLCASSLVGGSNQPQHFGDGTRLSIL.

The chain uses TRBV15 and TRBJ2-1, with a tentative D call TRBD2 (6 bases). The V end was cut by 5 bases, the J end by 10 bases, with 12 bases between. The CDR3 is 12 amino acids. The V gene's germline CDR1 is LNHNV and CDR2 YYDKDF (reference sequence). The chain's CDR3 is CATSGGMLEQFF. The CDR3 DNA follows: TGTGCCACCAGCGGCGGGATGTTGGAGCAGTTCTTC.

This chain joins TRBV28 and TRBJ1-5; TRBD1 aligns across 9 bases. The V gene's germline CDR1 is MDHEN and CDR2 SYDVKM. CDR3 length equals 15 residues. After removal of 5 bases from V and 4 bases from J, the junction contained 6 bases not matched to a gene. As DNA, the CDR3 is TGTGCCAGCAGTGAAGGGACAGGGAGAAATCAGCCCCAGCATTTT. Its protein is CASSEGTGRNQPQHF.

The chain carries TRBV6-1 and TRBJ1-2; TRBD1 is a possible D gene (5 bases). From germline, CDR1 is MNHNS and CDR2 SASEGT. V was pared by 0 bases and J by 8 bases, with 16 bases between. The CDR3 contains 15 residues. The CDR3 sequence is CASSEAGGAPGGYTF. As DNA, the CDR3 is TGTGCCAGCAGTGAAGCAGGAGGGGCTCCGGGAGGCTACACCTTC.

This rearrangement joins TRBV30 to TRBJ1-2, with a weak D call TRBD1 (5 bases). Germline V gives CDR1 GTSNPN, CDR2 SVGIG (reference sequence). The V end was cut by 7 bases, the J end by 1 base, with 16 bases between. This CDR3 is built from 14 residues. Written as DNA, the CDR3 is TGTGCCTCCTTGGGGCAGGGTATTAACTATGGCTACACCTTC. Protein product: CASLGQGINYGYTF.

The chain combines TRBV15 with TRBJ2-7; 9 nucleotides align to TRBD2. The trim removed 0 bases at V and 0 bases at J, leaving 6 bases unmatched. Looked up from germline, CDR1 is LNHNV and CDR2 is YYDKDF (reference sequence). The CDR3 runs 17 residues. The CDR3 DNA reads TGTGCCACCAGCAGAGATTTTGGGACTAGCAGCTCCTACGAGCAGTACTTC. Amino acids: CATSRDFGTSSSYEQYF. The full variable domain, completed using reference TRBV15 and TRBJ2-7, is DAMVIQNPRYQVTQFGKPVTLSCSQTLNHNVMYWYQQKSSQAPKLLFHYYDKDFNNEADTPDNFQSRRPNTSFCFLDIRSPGLGDTAMYLCATSRDFGTSSSYEQYFGPGTRLTVT.

V is TRBV27 and J is TRBJ2-3, with 13 nucleotides matching TRBD2. The trim removed 4 bases at V and 1 base at J, leaving 5 bases unmatched. Germline CDR1 MNHEY, CDR2 SMNVEV (reference sequence). This CDR3 is 17 amino acids long. The CDR3: CASSSLAGGVGTDTQYF. CDR3 nucleotides: TGTGCCAGCAGTTCACTAGCGGGAGGGGTGGGCACAGATACGCAGTATTTT.

The genes are TRBV7-8 and TRBJ2-3, with 12 bases that match TRBD2. CDR1 and CDR2 from the germline V gene are SGHVS and FQNEAQ. V lost 1 base, J lost 4 bases, and 3 bases stayed unmatched. The CDR3 contains 16 residues. The CDR3 is CASSLGLAGDPDTQYF. In nucleotides, the CDR3 is TGTGCCAGCAGCTTAGGACTAGCGGGAGATCCAGATACGCAGTATTTT.

The rearrangement joins TRBV6-1 to TRBJ2-7, with TRBD1 matching 9 bases. Germline V gives CDR1 MNHNS, CDR2 SASEGT. J was trimmed by 1 base and V by 4 bases; bases with no gene match: 2. This CDR3 spans 14 amino acids. This CDR3 is CASSVGTGSYEQYF. The CDR3, as DNA: TGTGCCAGCAGTGTTGGGACAGGGTCCTACGAGCAGTACTTC.

The chain joins TRBV7-2 to TRBJ2-1, with 11 bases identical to TRBD2. Germline-derived CDR1 and CDR2 are SGHTA and FQGNSA. The CDR3 sequence is 16 residues long. With V trimmed by 6 bases and J by 6 bases, 10 bases remained unmatched. This CDR3 reads CASSPQRLAGFNEQFF. Written as DNA, the CDR3 is TGTGCCAGCAGTCCTCAGCGACTAGCGGGGTTCAATGAGCAGTTCTTC.

The V and J genes are TRBV28 and TRBJ1-5, with D unresolved. The CDR3 length is 14 residues. Germline lookup yields CDR1 MDHEN and CDR2 SYDVKM. The V and J ends lost 6 bases and 0 bases respectively, with 9 bases between them. The CDR3 DNA follows: TGTGCCAGCAGGCGACTATATAGCAATCAGCCCCAGCATTTT. It encodes CASRRLYSNQPQHF.

The rearrangement joins TRBV5-1 to TRBJ2-5; a possible D gene is TRBD1 (5 bases). The germline V gene has CDR1 SGHRS and CDR2 YFSETQ. V gave up 5 bases and J gave up 5 bases, with 22 bases separating them. The CDR3 is 16 amino acids. The DNA of the CDR3 is TGCGCCAGCAGTCGAAGTGGGGCTGAAGGAAAGGAGACCCAGTACTTC. This sequence encodes CASSRSGAEGKETQYF. The complete variable domain, with remaining parts taken from reference TRBV5-1 and TRBJ2-5, reads KAGVTQTPRYLIKTRGQQVTLSCSPISGHRSVSWYQQTPGQGLQFLFEYFSETQRNKGNFPGRFSGRQFSNSRSEMNVSTLELGDSALYLCASSRSGAEGKETQYFGPGTRLLVL.

The gene calls are TRBV2 and TRBJ2-3; 7 nucleotides align to TRBD2. This CDR3 is built from 16 residues. CDR1 and CDR2 from the germline V gene are SNHLY and FYNNEI. After removal of 7 bases from V and 3 bases from J, the junction contained 13 bases not matched to a gene. As DNA, the CDR3 is TGTGCCAGCACCCCCGACGGGGGGAAAAGGACAGATACGCAGTATTTT. Translation: CASTPDGGKRTDTQYF.

V gene TRBV11-2 combines with J gene TRBJ2-5; 7 bases are a match to TRBD2. The V segment lost 4 bases and the J segment 5 bases; nucleotides outside the gene matches: 16. Germline V gives CDR1 SGHAT, CDR2 FQNNGV. The CDR3 extends over 17 amino acids. CDR3 DNA sequence: TGTGCCAGCAGCTGGGGGGTGAGGACTAGGGAAACCGAGACCCAGTACTTC. This sequence encodes CASSWGVRTRETETQYF.

The chain is built from TRBV5-4 and TRBJ2-7; D is unresolved. CDR3 size: 12 residues. Trimming stripped 4 bases from V and 5 bases from J, with 10 bases between. The germline CDR1 and CDR2 sequences are SGHNT and YYREEE (reference sequence). In nucleotides, the CDR3 is TGTGCCAGCAGCCGAGAGGCAAACGAGCAGTACTTC. It codes for CASSREANEQYF. Drawing the rest from reference TRBV5-4 and TRBJ2-7, the complete variable domain is ETGVTQSPTHLIKTRGQQVTLRCSSQSGHNTVSWYQQALGQGPQFIFQYYREEENGRGNFPPRFSGLQFPNYSSELNVNALELDDSALYLCASSREANEQYFGPGTRLTVT.